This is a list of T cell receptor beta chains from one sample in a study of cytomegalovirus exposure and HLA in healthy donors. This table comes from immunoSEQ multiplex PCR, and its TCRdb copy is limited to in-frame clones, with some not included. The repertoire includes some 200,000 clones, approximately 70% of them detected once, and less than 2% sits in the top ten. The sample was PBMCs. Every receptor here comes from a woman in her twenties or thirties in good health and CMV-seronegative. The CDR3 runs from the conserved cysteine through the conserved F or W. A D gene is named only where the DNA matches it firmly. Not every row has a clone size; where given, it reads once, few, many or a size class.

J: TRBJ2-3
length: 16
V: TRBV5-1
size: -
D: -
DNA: TGCGCCAGCAGCCTCGGAGGAGGTAGCGGCACAGATACGCAGTATTTT
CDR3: CASSLGGGSGTDTQYF

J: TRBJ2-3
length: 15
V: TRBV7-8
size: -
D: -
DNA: TGTGCCAGCAGCTTAGGTTACAGGGGCACAGATACGCAGTATTTT
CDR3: CASSLGYRGTDTQYF

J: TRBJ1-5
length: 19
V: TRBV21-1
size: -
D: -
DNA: TGTGCCAGCAGCAACCAACCCTCGAGTTTGGACAGCCCGAATCAGCCCCAGCATTTT
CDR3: CASSNQPSSLDSPNQPQHF

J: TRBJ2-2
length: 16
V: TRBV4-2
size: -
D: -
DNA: TGTGCCAGCAGCCAGAGACTAGGAGCGGACACCGGGGAGCTGTTTTTT
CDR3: CASSQRLGADTGELFF

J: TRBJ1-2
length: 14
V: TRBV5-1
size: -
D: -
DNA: TGCGCCAGCAGTCCCGGGAGTTATAACTATGGCTACACCTTC
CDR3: CASSPGSYNYGYTF

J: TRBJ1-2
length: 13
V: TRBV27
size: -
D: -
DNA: TGTGCCAGCAGTTTTGTAAGAGGGTATGGCTACACCTTC
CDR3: CASSFVRGYGYTF

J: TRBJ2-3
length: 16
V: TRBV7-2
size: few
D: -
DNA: TGTGCCAGCAGTGGAGAGGCTAGCCATAGCACAGATACGCAGTATTTT
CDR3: CASSGEASHSTDTQYF

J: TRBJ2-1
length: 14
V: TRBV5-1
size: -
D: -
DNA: TGCGCCAGCAGCGGATCCGGAGTTTCCAATGAGCAGTTCTTC
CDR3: CASSGSGVSNEQFF

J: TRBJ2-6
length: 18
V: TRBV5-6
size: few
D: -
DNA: TGTGCCAGCAGCTCGAAGATCAGGGCGGATTCTGGGGCCAACGTCCTGACTTTC
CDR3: CASSSKIRADSGANVLTF

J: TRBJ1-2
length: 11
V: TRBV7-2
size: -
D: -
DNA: TGTGCCAGCAGCTTTTCCGGTGGCTACACCTTC
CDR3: CASSFSGGYTF

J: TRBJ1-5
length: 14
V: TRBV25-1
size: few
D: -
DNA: TGTGCCAGCAGTGAAGCGCAGGGTCCCCAGCCCCAGCATTTT
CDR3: CASSEAQGPQPQHF

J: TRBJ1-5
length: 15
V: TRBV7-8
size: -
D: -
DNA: TGTGCCAGCAGCTTTCGGGGAGAAGGCAATCAGCCCCAGCATTTT
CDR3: CASSFRGEGNQPQHF

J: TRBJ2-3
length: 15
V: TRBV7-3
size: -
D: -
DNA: TGTGCCAGCAGCTTCCTCCGGGGGAACTTGGATACGCAGTATTTT
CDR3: CASSFLRGNLDTQYF

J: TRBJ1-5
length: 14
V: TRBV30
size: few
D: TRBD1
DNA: TGTGCCTGGAGTCCTGACAGGGGTGGTCAGCCCCAGCATTTT
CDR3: CAWSPDRGGQPQHF

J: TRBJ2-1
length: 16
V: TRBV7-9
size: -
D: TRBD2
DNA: TGTGCCAGCAGCTTAGGAGCGGGAGGCACCTACAATGAGCAGTTCTTC
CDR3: CASSLGAGGTYNEQFF

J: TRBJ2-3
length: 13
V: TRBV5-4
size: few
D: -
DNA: TGTGCCAGCACCGACAGGTACGCAGATACGCAGTATTTT
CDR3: CASTDRYADTQYF

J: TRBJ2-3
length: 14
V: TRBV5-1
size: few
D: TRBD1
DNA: TGCGCCAGCAGCTTGGAGGGGGCGGAGGATACGCAGTATTTT
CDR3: CASSLEGAEDTQYF

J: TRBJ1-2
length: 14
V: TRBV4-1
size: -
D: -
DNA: TGCGCCAGCAGCCAAGCTTCTTCGGGCTATGGCTACACCTTC
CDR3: CASSQASSGYGYTF

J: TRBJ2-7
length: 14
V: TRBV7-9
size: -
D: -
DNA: TGTGCCAGCAGCTTGAGGGGGGGCTTCTACGAGCAGTACTTC
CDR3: CASSLRGGFYEQYF

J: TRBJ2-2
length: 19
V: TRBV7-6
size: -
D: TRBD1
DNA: TGTGCCAGCAGCCTCTCTAGACAGGGAATACCCCGAGGCACCGGGGAGCTGTTTTTT
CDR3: CASSLSRQGIPRGTGELFF

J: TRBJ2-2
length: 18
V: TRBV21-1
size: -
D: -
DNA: TGTGCCAGCAGCAAAGAGAGGGGGGGGTGTTCAAACACCGGGGAGCTGTTTTTT
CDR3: CASSKERGGCSNTGELFF

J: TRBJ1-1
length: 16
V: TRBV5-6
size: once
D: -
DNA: TGTGCCAGCAGCTTGGTTTCAGGGCCCATGAACACTGAAGCTTTCTTT
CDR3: CASSLVSGPMNTEAFF

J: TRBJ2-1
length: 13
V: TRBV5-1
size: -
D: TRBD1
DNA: TGCGCCAGCAGCTTGACAGGGGCCAATGAGCAGTTCTTC
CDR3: CASSLTGANEQFF

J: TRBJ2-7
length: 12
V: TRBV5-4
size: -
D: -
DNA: TGTGCCAGCAGCTTGGTGGCTGGCGAGCAGTACTTC
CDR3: CASSLVAGEQYF

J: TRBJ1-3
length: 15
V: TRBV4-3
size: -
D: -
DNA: TGCGCCAGCAGCCAAGCCCGGGTATCTGGAAACACCATATATTTT
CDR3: CASSQARVSGNTIYF

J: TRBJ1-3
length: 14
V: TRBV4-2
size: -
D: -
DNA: TGTGCCAGCAGCCAAGAGCCGAGGGGAAACACCATATATTTT
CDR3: CASSQEPRGNTIYF

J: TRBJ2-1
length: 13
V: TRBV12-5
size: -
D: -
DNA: TGTGCTAGTGGCACCCCTACTTACAATGAGCAGTTCTTC
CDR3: CASGTPTYNEQFF

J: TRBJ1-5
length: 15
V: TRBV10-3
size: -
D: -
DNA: TGTGCCATCAGTGAGTCAGGGGTCGGCAATCAGCCCCAGCATTTT
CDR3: CAISESGVGNQPQHF

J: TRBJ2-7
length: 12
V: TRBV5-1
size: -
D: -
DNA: TGCGCCAGCAGCTCGGGGGACAGCGAGCAGTACTTC
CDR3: CASSSGDSEQYF

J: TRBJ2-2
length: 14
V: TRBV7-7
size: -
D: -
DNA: TGTGCTAGCAGCTTAAACACGAACACCGGGGAGCTGTTTTTT
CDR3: CASSLNTNTGELFF

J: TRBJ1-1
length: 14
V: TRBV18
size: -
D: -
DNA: TGTGCCAGCTCACCACCACTTCGGAACACTGAAGCTTTCTTT
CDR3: CASSPPLRNTEAFF

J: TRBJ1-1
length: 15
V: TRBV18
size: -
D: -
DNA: TGTGCCAGCTCCCGAGACAGAGAAATGAACACTGAAGCTTTCTTT
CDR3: CASSRDREMNTEAFF

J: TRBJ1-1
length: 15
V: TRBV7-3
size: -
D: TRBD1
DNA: TGTGCCAGCGGACCGGGACAGGGTGAAAACACTGAAGCTTTCTTT
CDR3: CASGPGQGENTEAFF

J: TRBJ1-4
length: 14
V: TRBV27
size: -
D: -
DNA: TGTGCCAGCGGTTCGTTTTCAACTAATGAAAAACTGTTTTTT
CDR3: CASGSFSTNEKLFF

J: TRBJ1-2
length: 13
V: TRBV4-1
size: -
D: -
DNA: TGCGCCAGCAGCCAAGAGGGGGCGGGTGGCTACACCTTC
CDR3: CASSQEGAGGYTF

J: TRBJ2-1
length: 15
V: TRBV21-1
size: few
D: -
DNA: TGTGCCAGCAGCAAACGGACTAGCAGAGTCAATGAGCAGTTCTTC
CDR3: CASSKRTSRVNEQFF

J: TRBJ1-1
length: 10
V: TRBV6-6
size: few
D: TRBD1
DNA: TGTGCCACCAGACAGGGGGAGGCTTTCTTT
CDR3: CATRQGEAFF

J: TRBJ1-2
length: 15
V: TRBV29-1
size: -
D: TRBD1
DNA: TGCAGCGTTGAAGGGACAGGGGGCCTTCGGAGGGGCTACACCTTC
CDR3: CSVEGTGGLRRGYTF

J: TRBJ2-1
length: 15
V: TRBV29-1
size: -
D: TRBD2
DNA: TGCAGCGTTGCCTTTTCTAGCGGGAGGAGCGGTGAGCAGTTCTTC
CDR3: CSVAFSSGRSGEQFF

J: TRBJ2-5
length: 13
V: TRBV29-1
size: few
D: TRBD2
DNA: TGCAGCGTGAAAGGACTAGCGCAAGAGACCCAGTACTTC
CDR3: CSVKGLAQETQYF

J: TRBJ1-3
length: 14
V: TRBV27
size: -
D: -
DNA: TGTGCCAGCAGCCAACAGGGATGGGGAAACACCATATATTTT
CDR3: CASSQQGWGNTIYF

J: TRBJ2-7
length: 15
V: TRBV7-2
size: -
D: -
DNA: TGTGCCAGCAGCTTAGCAGACAGAAGCTCCTACGAGCAGTACTTC
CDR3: CASSLADRSSYEQYF

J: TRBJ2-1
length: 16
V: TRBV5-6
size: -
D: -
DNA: TGTGCCAGCAGCACTTTAGCGGTCCCTTTATACAATGAGCAGTTCTTC
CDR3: CASSTLAVPLYNEQFF

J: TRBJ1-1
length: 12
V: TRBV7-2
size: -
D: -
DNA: TGTGCCAGCAGCTTACAGGCAGGCCAAGCTTTCTTT
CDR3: CASSLQAGQAFF

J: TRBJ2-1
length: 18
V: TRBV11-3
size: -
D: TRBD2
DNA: TGTGCCAGCAGCTTAGGGAGACTAGCGGGAGGGCCTAGTGATGAGCAGTTCTTC
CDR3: CASSLGRLAGGPSDEQFF

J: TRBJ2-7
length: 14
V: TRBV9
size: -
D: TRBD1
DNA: TGTGCCAGCAGCGCCTGGACAGGTATGAACGAGCAGTACTTC
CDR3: CASSAWTGMNEQYF

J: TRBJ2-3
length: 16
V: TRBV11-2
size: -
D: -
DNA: TGTGCCAGCAGCGTAAGAGGGGGAGCCGACACAGATACGCAGTATTTT
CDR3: CASSVRGGADTDTQYF

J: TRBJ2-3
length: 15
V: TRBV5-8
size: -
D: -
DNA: TGTGCCAGCAGCTTGGGGTTGCGGGGCACAGATACGCAGTATTTT
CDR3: CASSLGLRGTDTQYF

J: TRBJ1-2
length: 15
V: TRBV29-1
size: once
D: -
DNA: TGCAGCGTTGGTTTGGCGGGGGCGCGGGGCTATGGCTACACCTTC
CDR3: CSVGLAGARGYGYTF

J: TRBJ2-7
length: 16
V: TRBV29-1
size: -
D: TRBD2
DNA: TGCAGCGTTCTCGGGACTAGCGGGGCCGGCCCCTACGAGCAGTACTTC
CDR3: CSVLGTSGAGPYEQYF

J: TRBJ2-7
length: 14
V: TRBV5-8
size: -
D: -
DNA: TGTGCCAGTTCGAGATCTTTAGGGGCCTACGAGCAGTACTTC
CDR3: CASSRSLGAYEQYF

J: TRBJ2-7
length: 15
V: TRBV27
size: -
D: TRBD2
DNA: TGTGCCAGCAGTTTAGCGGGAGGGCCGGGAAACGAGCAGTACTTC
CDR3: CASSLAGGPGNEQYF

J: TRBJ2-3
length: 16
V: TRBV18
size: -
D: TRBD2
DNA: TGTGCCAGCTCCCCTATGCTTAGCGGGGGCGAGAATACGCAGTATTTT
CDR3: CASSPMLSGGENTQYF

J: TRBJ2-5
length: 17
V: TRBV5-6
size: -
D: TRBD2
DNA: TGTGCCAGCAGCTCGGTGGGGACTAGCGGGAGTTGGGAGACCCAGTACTTC
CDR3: CASSSVGTSGSWETQYF

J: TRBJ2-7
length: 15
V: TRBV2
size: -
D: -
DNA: TGTGCCAGCAGTGTACGCGGGATTGGCTCCTACGAGCAGTACTTC
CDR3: CASSVRGIGSYEQYF